Shown below are 15 T cell receptor beta chains from a single sample sequenced in a study of STAT5B mutations in CD4+ large granular lymphocyte leukemia. Clones were sequenced by immunoSEQ multiplex PCR, and TCRdb holds only the in-frame ones, with some missing. This sample yields tens of thousands of clones, of which 81% are seen a single time; around 0.33% belongs to the top ten. Sequencing used CD4+ T cells from blood buffy coats. These receptors were taken from a human donor in good health.

The CDR3 DNA reads TGTGCCAGCAGCCCCGGGGACAGGGCCCTTTCCTACGAGCAGTACTTC. This encodes CASSPGDRALSYEQYF. The chain is built from TRBV13 and TRBJ2-7; 9 bases agree with TRBD1. V shed 5 bases, J shed 1 base, and the junction held 9 bases outside the gene matches. The CDR3 length is 16 residues. Per the germline V gene, CDR1 is PRHDT and CDR2 is FYEKMQ (reference sequence).

The table lists this clone with a count of one. This sequence joins TRBV13 and TRBJ1-1, with 7 bases matching TRBD1. Germline CDR1 reads PRHDT; CDR2 reads FYEKMQ (reference sequence). There are 14 residues in the CDR3. J was trimmed by 8 bases and V by 4 bases; bases with no gene match: 10. Here the CDR3 DNA reads TGTGCCAGCAGCTCATCTTCTGAGACAGGGGAAGCTTTCTTT. Amino acid sequence: CASSSSSETGEAFF.

The gene calls are TRBV5-5 and TRBJ2-1; D gene uncertain. The CDR3 spans 15 residues. V was shortened by 0 bases and J by 8 bases, with 15 bases between the two germline ends. Germline-derived CDR1 and CDR2 are SGHKS and YYEKEE (reference sequence). CDR3 sequence (DNA): TGTGCCAGCAGCTTGGGCCCGCTCCGATCGGATGAGCAGTTCTTC. Amino acid sequence: CASSLGPLRSDEQFF.

The chain carries TRBV2 and TRBJ2-1; possibly TRBD1 for D (6 bases). CDR3 length equals 14 residues. Trimming removed 8 bases from V and 8 bases from J, with 19 bases in between. Germline V gene lookup returns CDR1 SNHLY and CDR2 FYNNEI. Here the CDR3 DNA reads TGTGCCAGCTACCAGGGGACCATCACGTATGAGCAGTTCTTC. This codes for CASYQGTITYEQFF.

The chain has TRBV7-3 and TRBJ2-3; 11 bases align to TRBD2. The V segment lost 2 bases and the J segment 3 bases; nucleotides outside the gene matches: 4. Germline V gene lookup returns CDR1 SGHTA and CDR2 FQGTGA. The CDR3 has 16 amino acids. CDR3 bases: TGTGCCAGCAGCTTAGGTCCTAGCGGGGGGACAGATACGCAGTATTTT. It encodes CASSLGPSGGTDTQYF.

The V and J genes are TRBV27 and TRBJ2-2; TRBD2 matches 11 bases. The CDR3 spans 15 residues. Germline-derived CDR1 and CDR2 are MNHEY and SMNVEV (reference sequence). Losses at the gene ends were 5 bases for V and 10 bases for J; bases not matched to a gene: 9. The CDR3 spells CASSPRVAGGLELFF. In nucleotides, the CDR3 is TGTGCCAGCAGTCCTCGGGTAGCGGGGGGGCTGGAGCTGTTTTTT.

V gene TRBV4-2 combines with J gene TRBJ1-2; D possibly corresponds to TRBD1 (5 bases). The CDR3 runs 15 residues. Trimming cost V 1 base and J 2 bases, with 11 bases left between them. Germline V gene data show CDR1 as LGHNA and CDR2 as YNFKEQ. Here the CDR3 reads CASSQGGGTNYGYTF. Written as DNA, the CDR3 is TGTGCCAGCAGCCAAGGCGGGGGAACAAACTATGGCTACACCTTC.

The chain uses TRBV12-5 and TRBJ2-7; 8 bases align to TRBD1. J lost 5 bases, V lost 6 bases, and 9 bases had no gene match. The CDR3 consists of 14 residues. Germline V gene sequence: CDR1 LGHNT, CDR2 FRNRAP. CDR3 sequence: CASGPGQGSDEQYF. The CDR3 DNA sequence: TGTGCTAGTGGCCCTGGACAGGGCAGCGACGAGCAGTACTTC.

The V gene is TRBV7-2, the J gene TRBJ1-5, with TRBD1 as a possible D gene (5 bases). Germline CDR1 SGHTA, CDR2 FQGNSA. CDR3 length: 14 amino acids. The V end was cut by 2 bases, the J end by 6 bases, with 11 bases between. In DNA form, the CDR3 reads TGTGCCAGCAGCTTACAGGGAAGTGTTCAGCCCCAGCATTTT. It codes for CASSLQGSVQPQHF.

The table lists this clone with a count of one. The V gene is TRBV7-9, the J gene TRBJ2-6; D unclear. Trimming pared 5 bases from V and 1 base from J, leaving 21 bases between. Germline V gene data show CDR1 as SEHNR and CDR2 as FQNEAQ (reference sequence). The CDR3 covers 19 residues. CDR3 residues: CASSPSGRPGPSGANVLTF. The CDR3 DNA sequence: TGTGCCAGCAGCCCCAGTGGTCGGCCAGGACCTTCTGGGGCCAACGTCCTGACTTTC.

V is TRBV5-1 and J is TRBJ1-1; D ambiguous. The CDR3 runs to 16 residues. CDR1 and CDR2 (germline): SGHRS, YFSETQ. V was pared by 4 bases and J by 6 bases, with 22 bases between. CDR3 DNA: TGCGCCAGCAGCCCCAGCGCGACCTATCCGGGCTCTGAAGCTTTCTTT. Translation: CASSPSATYPGSEAFF.

This rearrangement joins TRBV11-2 to TRBJ1-2; D is undetermined. The germline V and J ends were trimmed by 2 bases and 4 bases, with 11 bases remaining between them. The CDR3 is 14 residues long. Germline CDR1 and CDR2: SGHAT and FQNNGV. CDR3 bases: TGTGCCAGCAGCTTAACCCCTACGGGCTATGGCTACACCTTC. Its protein product is CASSLTPTGYGYTF.

This chain joins TRBV28 and TRBJ2-5, with 7 bases matching TRBD1. V dropped 6 bases and J dropped 4; count of bases not matched to a gene: 8. CDR1 is MDHEN, CDR2 SYDVKM, per germline. This CDR3 comprises 14 residues. CDR3 protein: CASSPTGPRETQYF. The CDR3 DNA follows: TGTGCCAGCAGCCCGACAGGGCCAAGAGAGACCCAGTACTTC.

The chain uses TRBV7-2 and TRBJ2-7, with TRBD2 as a possible D gene (6 bases). Germline V lookup: CDR1 SGHTA, CDR2 FQGNSA. The CDR3 length is 15 residues. The V gene lost 4 bases and the J gene lost 2 bases, with 15 bases spanning the gap. The CDR3 coding sequence is TGTGCCAGCAGCTCCCTGGGCGGGGCGACCTACGAGCAGTACGTC. Translated, it gives CASSSLGGATYEQYV.

J is TRBJ2-2 and V is TRBV7-3, with 8 positions matching TRBD1. The CDR3 covers 15 residues. Trimming cost V 8 bases and J 4 bases; bases outside gene matches: 9. Germline assignment: CDR1 SGHTA and CDR2 FQGTGA. The CDR3 bases are TGTGCCAGCTCCTCAACAGGACAGGGCACCGGGGAGCTGTTTTTT. It codes for CASSSTGQGTGELFF.